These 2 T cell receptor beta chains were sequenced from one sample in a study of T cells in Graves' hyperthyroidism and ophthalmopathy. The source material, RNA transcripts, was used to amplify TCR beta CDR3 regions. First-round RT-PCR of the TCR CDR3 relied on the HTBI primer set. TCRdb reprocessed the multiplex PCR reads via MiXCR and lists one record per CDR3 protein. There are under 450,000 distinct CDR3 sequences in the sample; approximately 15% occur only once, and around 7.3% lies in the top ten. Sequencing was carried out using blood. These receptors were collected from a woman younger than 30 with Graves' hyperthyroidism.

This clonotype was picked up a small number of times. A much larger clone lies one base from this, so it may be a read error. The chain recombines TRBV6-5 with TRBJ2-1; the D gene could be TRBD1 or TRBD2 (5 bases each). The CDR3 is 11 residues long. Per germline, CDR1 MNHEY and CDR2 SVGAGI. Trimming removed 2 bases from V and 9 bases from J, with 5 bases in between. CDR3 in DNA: TGTGCCAGCAGTTACGGGGGTGAGCAGTTCTTC. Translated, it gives CASSYGGEQFF.

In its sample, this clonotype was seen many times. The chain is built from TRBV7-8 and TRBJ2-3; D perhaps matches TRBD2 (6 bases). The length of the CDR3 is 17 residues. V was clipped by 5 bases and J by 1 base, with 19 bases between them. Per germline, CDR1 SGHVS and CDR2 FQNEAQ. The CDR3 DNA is TGTGCCAGCAGCCAAGGGGTTAGCGGAGGGGGCACAGATACGCAGTATTTT. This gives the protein CASSQGVSGGGTDTQYF.